The rows below give T cell receptor beta chains drawn from one sample of a study of radiation and T cells in renal cell carcinoma. Measured with immunoSEQ multiplex PCR; TCRdb has only the in-frame clones, and not every one. The sample records under 100,000 clones, around 83% being singletons. The sequences come from blood, collected from a patient whose treatment included radiotherapy and nephrectomy. The receptors originated from a man aged 60-69 years with renal cell carcinoma. Each CDR3 is given with its conserved first and last residue. A D gene is named only where the DNA matches it firmly. Size is stated for part of the rows, as once, few or many counts, or as a class when the clone is expanded.

J gene,V gene,D gene,clone size,CDR3 DNA,CDR3 protein
TRBJ2-7,TRBV6-5,NA,NA,TGTGCCCGGTACGAGCAGTACTTC,CARYEQYF
TRBJ1-3,TRBV7-9,NA,NA,TGTGCCAGCAGCCTAGAACGGGGACCCCGAAGGTCTGGAAACACCATATATTTT,CASSLERGPRRSGNTIYF
TRBJ1-1,TRBV6-6,NA,once,TGTGCCAGCTGCTTGACAGTTAACACTGAAGCTTTCTTT,CASCLTVNTEAFF
TRBJ2-7,TRBV21-1,NA,NA,TGTGCCAGCAGCAAATACCGATTCGGGTGCGAGCAGTACTTC,CASSKYRFGCEQYF
TRBJ2-1,TRBV19,NA,NA,TGTGCCAGTAGTATAGGCCCGGGAAACCTACATGAGCAGTTCTTC,CASSIGPGNLHEQFF
TRBJ2-1,TRBV6-6,TRBD2,NA,TGTGCCAGCAGTTACTCAAGACTAGCGGGAGTCTTGGAGCAGTTCTTC,CASSYSRLAGVLEQFF
TRBJ2-7,TRBV18,TRBD1,NA,TGTGCCAGCTCACCGGGGGGACAGGGGTGGACCTACGAGCAGTACTTC,CASSPGGQGWTYEQYF
TRBJ2-1,TRBV6-5,TRBD2,NA,TGTGCCAGCAGTTCGTTGACTAGCGGGAGGAATGAGCAGTTCTTC,CASSSLTSGRNEQFF
TRBJ2-1,TRBV7-3,TRBD2,few,TGTGCCAGCAGCTTACTTGCGGGAGCCTACAATGAGCAGTTCTTC,CASSLLAGAYNEQFF
TRBJ2-3,TRBV19,NA,NA,TGTGCCAGTCGAATTCTCGGGGACACAGATACGCAGTATTTT,CASRILGDTDTQYF
TRBJ2-1,TRBV28,TRBD2,few,TGTGCCAGCAGTGTGCTAGCGGGGGTCAATGAGCAGTTCTTC,CASSVLAGVNEQFF
TRBJ2-2,TRBV19,TRBD1,NA,TGTGCCAGTAGTGCGTCCAGGGGGATCGGGGAGCTGTTTTTT,CASSASRGIGELFF
TRBJ2-2,TRBV4-2,TRBD1,NA,TGTGCCAGCAGCCGGGACAGGGGGTCCCCCGGGGAGCTGTTTTTT,CASSRDRGSPGELFF
TRBJ2-7,TRBV28,NA,NA,TGTGCCAGCAGCATACAGGAGGAGCAGTACTTC,CASSIQEEQYF
TRBJ2-7,TRBV5-4,NA,NA,TGTGCCAGCAGCCGTCCAGAGGCGGTCTACGAGCAGTACTTC,CASSRPEAVYEQYF
TRBJ2-3,TRBV5-1,NA,NA,TGCGCCAGCAGCTTCCTGGGGCTAGCGACAGATACGCAGTATTTT,CASSFLGLATDTQYF
TRBJ2-1,TRBV30,TRBD1,NA,TGTGCCTGGAGCACGGGACAGGGGGCTTCCTACAATGAGCAGTTCTTC,CAWSTGQGASYNEQFF
TRBJ2-7,TRBV27,TRBD1,NA,TGTGCCAGCAGCCCAAACAGGGGGCTCAACGAGCAGTACTTC,CASSPNRGLNEQYF
TRBJ2-1,TRBV27,TRBD1,NA,TGTGCCAGCGGGGGACAGGGAGGAGGGGAGCAGTTCTTC,CASGGQGGGEQFF
TRBJ2-5,TRBV7-9,NA,NA,TGTGCCAGCAGCTTAGCGTTCGGGGGCGAGACCCAGTACTTC,CASSLAFGGETQYF
TRBJ2-4,TRBV7-2,TRBD1,NA,TGTGCCAGCAGCTTAGAGGGGGGACAGGGCCGGGACAAAAACATTCAGTACTTC,CASSLEGGQGRDKNIQYF
TRBJ2-7,TRBV10-2,NA,NA,TGCGCCAGCATATCCAACCCGCGGGTCTACGAGCAGTACTTC,CASISNPRVYEQYF
TRBJ2-7,TRBV27,NA,NA,TGTGCCAGCAGTTTCCGGGAAAGGCTCTCCTACGAGCAGTACTTC,CASSFRERLSYEQYF
TRBJ2-1,TRBV19,NA,NA,TGTGCCAGTAGTATAGAGGGCGGGGCCTACAATGAGCAGTTCTTC,CASSIEGGAYNEQFF
TRBJ2-6,TRBV9,NA,NA,TGTGCCAGCAGCGTAGCCGTCGGGGGGCTCGGTTCAGCCAACGTCCTGACTTTC,CASSVAVGGLGSANVLTF
TRBJ1-2,TRBV30,TRBD1,NA,TGTGCCTCCCCGGAACCGGACAGGGCAGCTAACTATGGCTACACCTTC,CASPEPDRAANYGYTF
TRBJ1-4,TRBV5-1,NA,NA,TGCGCCAGCAGCTCCCGGGACACTATTGGAGATGAAAAACTGTTTTTT,CASSSRDTIGDEKLFF
TRBJ1-1,TRBV7-8,TRBD1,NA,TGTGCCAGCAGCTTAGTCGTCCCAGGGGGGCTAATGGACACTGAAGCTTTCTTT,CASSLVVPGGLMDTEAFF
TRBJ1-1,TRBV28,NA,many,TGTGCCAGCAGCCTAGAGTTCACTGAAGCTTTCTTT,CASSLEFTEAFF
TRBJ2-4,TRBV9,TRBD1,NA,TGTGCCAGCAGCCCCCGAGGGTCGGGACAGGAAAACATTCAGTACTTC,CASSPRGSGQENIQYF
TRBJ2-7,TRBV27,TRBD2,NA,TGTGCCAGCAGTTTAGCGGCTAGCGGATCCTACGAGCAGTACTTC,CASSLAASGSYEQYF
TRBJ2-7,TRBV28,TRBD1,NA,TGTGCCAGCAGTCCACAGGGGCTCTCCTACGAGCAGTACTTC,CASSPQGLSYEQYF
TRBJ2-3,TRBV11-2,NA,once,TGTGCCAGCAGTTCAACGGGAGAGCGCACAGATACGCAGTATTTT,CASSSTGERTDTQYF
TRBJ2-3,TRBV28,NA,NA,TGTGCCAGCAGTCCCCCCTCCACAGATACGCAGTATTTT,CASSPPSTDTQYF
TRBJ2-3,TRBV9,NA,NA,TGTGCCAGCAGCTTAAGTATTGCGGGTACCCCAGATACGCAGTATTTT,CASSLSIAGTPDTQYF
TRBJ2-5,TRBV12-5,TRBD1,NA,TGTGCTAGTGGTTTGTCGGGTGGACAGGGCCGCTTCCAAGAGACCCAGTACTTC,CASGLSGGQGRFQETQYF
TRBJ2-7,TRBV4-2,NA,NA,TGTGCCAGCAGCCAAAAAGGTCCGACCTTATGGGAGCAGTACTTC,CASSQKGPTLWEQYF
TRBJ1-5,TRBV5-8,TRBD1,few,TGTGCCAGCAGCTTGCCCGGACAGGGCCCCAATCAGCCCCAGCATTTT,CASSLPGQGPNQPQHF
TRBJ2-3,TRBV6-1,TRBD1,NA,TGTGCCAGCATCCTGGACAGGGGCACAGATACGCAGTATTTT,CASILDRGTDTQYF
TRBJ1-1,TRBV10-2,TRBD1,few,TGCGCCAGCAGTGAGTACAACAGGGGGGGGACTGAAGCTTTCTTT,CASSEYNRGGTEAFF
TRBJ2-1,TRBV13,NA,NA,TGTGCCAGCAGCTTAGAGGCCGGGCAGAACGTTGAGCAGTTCTTC,CASSLEAGQNVEQFF
TRBJ2-3,TRBV4-2,NA,NA,TGTGCCAGCAGCCCTGGGGGGAGAGGCGACACAGATACGCAGTATTTT,CASSPGGRGDTDTQYF
TRBJ2-7,TRBV4-1,NA,NA,TGCGCCAGCAGCCAAGGGCAGGAAAACTTCTACGAGCAGTACTTC,CASSQGQENFYEQYF
TRBJ2-7,TRBV30,TRBD2,NA,TGTGCCTGGAGTGTTGGGGACTTTGGGACTAGGCGCTACGAGCAGTACTTC,CAWSVGDFGTRRYEQYF
TRBJ1-2,TRBV7-9,NA,NA,TGTGCCAGCAGCTTTGGGCAGAACTATGGCTACACCTTC,CASSFGQNYGYTF
TRBJ1-5,TRBV7-2,TRBD1,NA,TGTGCCAGCAGCTCCTGGACAGGTGGAAATAGCAATCAGCCCCAGCATTTT,CASSSWTGGNSNQPQHF
TRBJ1-1,TRBV15,NA,NA,TGTGCCACCAGCAGCCCCACGAACACTGAAGCTTTCTTT,CATSSPTNTEAFF
TRBJ2-7,TRBV11-2,NA,NA,TGTGCCAGCAGCATGGGGGAAGTCTACGAGCAGTACTTC,CASSMGEVYEQYF
TRBJ2-5,TRBV6-1,NA,NA,TGTGCCAGCAGTGTTGACTGGGGGGAGACCCAGTACTTC,CASSVDWGETQYF
TRBJ2-7,TRBV6-6,TRBD2,NA,TGTGCCAGCAGTTACGGGCGGGAGCTATACGAGCAGTACTTC,CASSYGRELYEQYF